This TCR beta chain comes out of a study of blood T cells in healthy people across ages (dated by TCRdb to the mid-2010s). A note on the overall study: In model experiments, template switching captured roughly one uniquely barcoded TCR beta cDNA molecule for every two T cells. To track age-related changes in TCR beta repertoire diversity, the study relied on deep sequencing normalized with unique cDNA molecular identifiers. Four age groups were formed from the donors: young (average 16 years), middle-aged (approximately 40), aged (around 68) and long-lived (about 75). Donors of different ages were randomly distributed across sequencing lanes to avoid experimental bias. For two donors (one aged 18 to 29 and one aged 80 or older), the study analyzed two additional independent replicas of 1 million unique cDNA reads from the same blood draw.

Systemically healthy Caucasian individuals from Russia, 39 in total and aged roughly 6 to 90 years, were included as donors. Ten milliliters of peripheral blood were drawn from each donor into EDTA-treated Vacutainer tubes. Ficoll-Paque density-gradient centrifugation was used to isolate PBMCs, with at least 6 million obtained per sample. Trizol reagent was used to extract total RNA from the PBMCs, yielding at least 6 micrograms per sample. For every donor, an aliquot of PBMCs went through flow cytometry to measure the percentages of naive CD45RAhigh/CD27high T cells. From the cysteine up to the phenylalanine, the CDR3 has a length of 15 residues. The CDR3 DNA has 45 bases and is translated from base 1. Trimming at the junction amounts to 8 bases on V and 3 bases on J, and the germline ends lie 14 bases apart. Per the germline V gene (reference sequence), MNHEY is the CDR1 and SMNVEV is the CDR2.

The paper's findings and limits, for the study overall: Total diversity estimates from one million sequenced T cells were considered lower bounds and underestimates. The long-lived group showed more naive CD4+ T cells, fewer expanded clones and increased TCR diversity than the aged group, suggesting age selection. The percentage of naive T cells measured by flow cytometry correlated strongly with observed TCR beta diversity. As age increased, observed TCR beta diversity per million T cells dropped in a roughly linear way, and a significant reduction was already evident by age 40. Because profiling used bulk unsorted PBMCs, naive and antigen-experienced compartments could not be compared conclusively. Donor CMV infection status was unknown, potentially confounding age-related changes in expanded clonotypes.

This clonotype has a count of ten or more. The antigen this receptor binds is unknown. The record has no base qualities; no much larger clone is one base away. Preparation of the library involved 5' RACE. Sequencer: Illumina HiSeq 2500. A second PCR of about 6 to 12 cycles was performed with a sample-barcoded 5' primer and a J-beta primer mix. Each TCR beta cDNA molecule received a unique molecular identifier from a template-switch 5' adaptor carrying 12 random nucleotides. Each sample yielded at least 3 million CDR3-containing paired-end reads. First-strand cDNA synthesis was performed from all RNA using the Mint cDNA synthesis kit, with priming by a TRBC-specific oligonucleotide. Following uracil-DNA glycosylase treatment, a first 18-cycle PCR with universal primers M1SS and BC2_uni_R was performed on all cDNA. The study's own analysis went as follows. Normalization of each sample was performed by random selection of 1 million high-quality reads, each carrying a distinct molecular identifier. Reads with shared molecular identifiers were discarded instead of being binned into consensus sequences. MiTCR, set to a Q25 quality threshold and the strictest error-elimination algorithm, was used for CDR3 identification, clonotype clustering and error correction. A nonparametric unseen species model with Euler transformation was used to estimate a lower bound on total TCR beta diversity. The public reads were run again by TCRdb, first through fastp at Q25 and then through MiXCR, and only productive beta chains were kept. Each entry is one CDR3 protein sequence, shown with its most common DNA and genes. TCRdb, not the authors, supplied the V and J calls. This sample gives 630,000 or so distinct CDR3 sequences in total; approximately 29% of them show up just once. The ten largest clones represent 15% of the sample.

The sample was blood. The clonotype comes from a woman aged 80 or older in good health. Donor details come from another sample of the same person, matched by shared clones. Rearrangement joined TRBV27 to TRBJ2-6, with the D segment identity uncertain. The encoded CDR3 is CASLGWGNGANVLTF. In nucleotides, the sequence is TGTGCCAGCCTTGGTTGGGGAAATGGGGCCAACGTCCTGACTTTC.